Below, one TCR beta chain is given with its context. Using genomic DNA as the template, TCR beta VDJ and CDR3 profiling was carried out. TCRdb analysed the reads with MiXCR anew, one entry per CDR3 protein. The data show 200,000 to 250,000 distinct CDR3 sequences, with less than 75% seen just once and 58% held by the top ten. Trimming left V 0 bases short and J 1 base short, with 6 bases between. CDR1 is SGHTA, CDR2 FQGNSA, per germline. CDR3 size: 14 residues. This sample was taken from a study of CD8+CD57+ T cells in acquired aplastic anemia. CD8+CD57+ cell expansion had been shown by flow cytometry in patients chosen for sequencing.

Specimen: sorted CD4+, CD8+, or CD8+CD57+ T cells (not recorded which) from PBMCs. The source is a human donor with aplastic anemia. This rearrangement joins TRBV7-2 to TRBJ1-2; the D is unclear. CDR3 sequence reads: CASSLADGNYGYTF. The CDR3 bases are TGTGCCAGCAGCTTAGCGGACGGTAACTATGGCTACACCTTC.